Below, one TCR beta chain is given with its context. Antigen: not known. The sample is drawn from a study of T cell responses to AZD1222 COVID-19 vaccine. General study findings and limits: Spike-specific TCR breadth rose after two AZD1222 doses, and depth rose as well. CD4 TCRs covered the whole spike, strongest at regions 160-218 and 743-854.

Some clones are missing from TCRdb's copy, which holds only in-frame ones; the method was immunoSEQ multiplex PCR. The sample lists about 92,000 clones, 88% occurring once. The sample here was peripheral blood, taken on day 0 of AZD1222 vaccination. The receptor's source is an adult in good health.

CDR3 coding DNA: TGTGCCAGCAGTTCTGCCAACCGAATAGCGTTACCCTACAATGAGCAGTTCTTC. Encoded protein: CASSSANRIALPYNEQFF. The chain combines TRBV27 with TRBJ2-1, with a tentative D call TRBD2 (5 bases). There are 18 residues in the CDR3. V was shortened by 4 bases and J by 2 bases, with 21 bases between the two germline ends. From germline, CDR1 is MNHEY and CDR2 SMNVEV (reference sequence).